The clone carrying this TCR beta chain came up many times. As yet, its antigen is unknown. TCR cDNA was made by 5'RACE template switching, adding a universal primer site and UMIs. TCRdb re-analysed the 5' RACE reads in MiXCR, keeping a single row per CDR3 protein. The sample holds roughly 63,000 distinct CDR3 sequences, less than 8.5% seen once. This record comes from a study of T cells after yellow fever vaccination. Study as a whole: Low-cell-number fractions were prepared with SMART-Seq v4 Ultra Low Input.

The CDR3 has 13 amino acids. Germline CDR1 reads MNHEY; CDR2 reads SVGAGI. Trimming shortened V by 0 bases and J by 9 bases, and 9 bases separated the two germline ends. Study-wide results and caveats: Weaker, the secondary response peaked sooner, at day 5 versus 15.

This TCR was recovered from a man aged 30 to 39 who received the YFV17D yellow fever vaccine. This material consisted of CD8+ T cells sorted from PBMCs, taken 15 days after the yellow fever booster vaccination. The J gene is TRBJ2-1, the V gene TRBV6-5, with D tentatively TRBD2 (5 bases). CDR3 protein: CASSYSLAGEQFF. The DNA of the CDR3 is TGTGCCAGCAGTTACTCGCTAGCCGGTGAGCAGTTCTTC.